The 26 T cell receptor beta chains given below trace back to one sample, sequenced in a study of shared clonotypes between healthy human individuals. The repertoire was sequenced with immunoSEQ multiplex PCR; TCRdb's copy has only in-frame clones and lacks some. The sample lists approximately 530,000 clones, approximately 95% occurring once. The specimen was naive CD4+ T cells sorted from blood. Indicated subset: CD45RA+ positively selected. These receptor sequences come from a woman aged 25 to 39 in good health.

CDR3 in amino acids: CASSRERVGQPQHF. CDR3 coding DNA: TGTGCCAGTAGTAGAGAACGGGTCGGTCAGCCCCAGCATTTT. The genes are TRBV19 and TRBJ1-5, with D unclear. Germline V gene sequence: CDR1 LNHDA, CDR2 SQIVND (reference sequence). V was pared by 4 bases and J by 6 bases, with 13 bases between. The CDR3 totals 14 residues.

The genes are TRBV28 and TRBJ2-7; TRBD1 might be the D (6 bases). The CDR3 runs 16 residues. The germline CDR1 and CDR2 sequences are MDHEN and SYDVKM. The V gene lost 2 bases and the J gene lost 0 bases, with 14 bases spanning the gap. For the CDR3, the DNA is TGTGCCAGCAGTTTAGGACAGCCAACCCACTCCTACGAGCAGTACTTC. This encodes CASSLGQPTHSYEQYF. Based on the CDR3 plus reference TRBV28 and TRBJ2-7, the full variable domain is DVKVTQSSRYLVKRTGEKVFLECVQDMDHENMFWYRQDPGLGLRLIYFSYDVKMKEKGDIPEGYSVSREKKERFSLILESASTNQTSMYLCASSLGQPTHSYEQYFGPGTRLTVT.

The chain carries TRBV28 and TRBJ1-5; tentative D call: TRBD1 (6 bases). The CDR3 is 15 residues long. The germline V gene has CDR1 MDHEN and CDR2 SYDVKM. The ends were cut back, 3 bases at V and 0 bases at J, with 9 bases in the middle. CDR3 in DNA: TGTGCCAGCAGTTTTGGGACACATAGCAATCAGCCCCAGCATTTT. It codes for CASSFGTHSNQPQHF.

The V call is TRBV28, the J call TRBJ2-2, with D hard to call. Germline V lookup: CDR1 MDHEN, CDR2 SYDVKM. Trimming took 6 bases from V and 4 from J, leaving 6 bases between them. There are 12 residues in the CDR3. Here the CDR3 reads CASREITGELFF. DNA of the CDR3: TGTGCCAGCAGAGAAATCACCGGGGAGCTGTTTTTT.

CDR3 sequence: CASSYGGLGGNTIYF. CDR3 bases: TGTGCCAGCAGTTACGGAGGACTCGGGGGAAACACCATATATTTT. This rearrangement joins TRBV6-6 to TRBJ1-3; no clear D gene. The CDR3 contains 15 residues. V was trimmed by 2 bases and J by 4 bases, leaving 12 bases between them. Germline CDR1 MNHNY, CDR2 SVGAGI (reference sequence).

The V gene is TRBV2, the J gene TRBJ2-3; 7 bases map to TRBD1. Germline CDR1 is SNHLY and CDR2 is FYNNEI. This CDR3 comprises 15 residues. V lost 7 bases, J lost 4 bases, and 11 bases stayed unmatched. CDR3 DNA sequence: TGTGCCAGCACCCCATTGGGGCAGGGGGCAGATACGCAGTATTTT. Its translation: CASTPLGQGADTQYF.

This clone was seen just once. This chain joins TRBV2 and TRBJ1-5; 9 bases are shared with TRBD1. V shed 8 bases, J shed 0 bases, and the junction held 11 bases outside the gene matches. Germline CDR1 and CDR2: SNHLY and FYNNEI. CDR3 length: 17 residues. The CDR3: CASRGTGRGYSNQPQHF. In nucleotides, the CDR3 is TGTGCCAGCCGCGGGACAGGGAGAGGTTATAGCAATCAGCCCCAGCATTTT.

This clone was seen only once. The chain has TRBV28 and TRBJ1-4, with D tentatively TRBD1 (6 bases). CDR1 MDHEN and CDR2 SYDVKM come from the germline V gene. The CDR3 contains 15 residues. The V and J ends lost 5 bases and 5 bases respectively, with 15 bases between them. In DNA form, the CDR3 reads TGTGCCAGCAGTCTTACCCCAGACAGGAATGAAAAACTGTTTTTT. Its translation is CASSLTPDRNEKLFF. Supplemented by reference TRBV28 and TRBJ1-4, the full variable domain reads DVKVTQSSRYLVKRTGEKVFLECVQDMDHENMFWYRQDPGLGLRLIYFSYDVKMKEKGDIPEGYSVSREKKERFSLILESASTNQTSMYLCASSLTPDRNEKLFFGSGTQLSVL.

The chain combines TRBV21-1 with TRBJ1-2; TRBD1 was called by the table and not checked on the DNA. TRBV21-1 is an annotated pseudogene. This CDR3 region has 15 residues. CDR3 sequence (DNA): TGTGCCAGCAGCAAAGGTGGACATTCAGGGTATGGCTACACCTTC. Translation: CASSKGGHSGYGYTF.

The chain carries TRBV7-9 and TRBJ2-1; D not certain. CDR3 length: 10 amino acids. Trimming removed 5 bases from V and 13 bases from J, with 9 bases in between. Germline values: CDR1 SEHNR, CDR2 FQNEAQ (reference sequence). This chain's CDR3 is CASSQEKQFF. CDR3 nucleotides: TGTGCCAGCAGCCAGGAGAAACAGTTCTTC.

This clone was recorded once. The J gene is TRBJ2-7, the V gene TRBV13; D gene unclear. Trimming left V 5 bases short and J 3 bases short, with 8 bases between. There are 12 residues in the CDR3. Germline V lookup: CDR1 PRHDT, CDR2 FYEKMQ (reference sequence). CDR3 protein: CASSARGYEQYF. The CDR3 nucleotides read TGTGCCAGCAGCGCTCGTGGCTACGAGCAGTACTTC.

The rearrangement uses TRBV18 and TRBJ2-7; the D gene is possibly TRBD2 (6 bases). CDR1 and CDR2 from the germline V gene are KGHSH and LQKENI. This CDR3 is 15 amino acids long. Trimming left V 5 bases short and J 3 bases short, with 17 bases between. DNA of the CDR3: TGTGCCAGCTCAACTGGGACCCTCGGGGGCTACGAGCAGTACTTC. Protein: CASSTGTLGGYEQYF.

The rearrangement uses TRBV2 and TRBJ1-3; D unresolved. Germline V gives CDR1 SNHLY, CDR2 FYNNEI. V lost 3 bases and J lost 9, with 6 bases in between. This CDR3 comprises 11 residues. The CDR3 sequence is CASSESSTIYF. The CDR3 bases are TGTGCCAGCAGTGAGTCTAGCACCATATATTTT. Variable domain in full (rest from reference TRBV2 and TRBJ1-3): EPEVTQTPSHQVTQMGQEVILRCVPISNHLYFYWYRQILGQKVEFLVSFYNNEISEKSEIFDDQFSVERPDGSNFTLKIRSTKLEDSAMYFCASSESSTIYFGEGSWLTVV.

This rearrangement joins TRBV15 to TRBJ1-4; D perhaps matches TRBD1 (5 bases). The germline CDR1 and CDR2 sequences are LNHNV and YYDKDF (reference sequence). Trimming took off 5 bases at V and 2 bases at J, with 15 bases between the two ends. CDR3 length equals 16 residues. The CDR3 here is CATSPRGGVTNEKLFF. Written as DNA, the CDR3 is TGTGCCACCAGCCCTCGGGGGGGGGTGACTAATGAAAAACTGTTTTTT.

The V gene is TRBV18, the J gene TRBJ1-4; TRBD1 might be the D (6 bases). The germline V and J ends were trimmed by 1 base and 0 bases, with 12 bases remaining between them. Germline assignment: CDR1 KGHSH and CDR2 LQKENI. The CDR3 has 17 amino acids. CDR3 residues: CASSPLGGAATNEKLFF. The CDR3 nucleotides read TGTGCCAGCTCACCACTTGGGGGGGCAGCAACTAATGAAAAACTGTTTTTT.

This chain joins TRBV27 and TRBJ2-2; tentative D call: TRBD2 (5 bases). CDR3 length: 14 residues. V was trimmed by 7 bases and J by 6 bases, leaving 15 bases between them. Germline V gives CDR1 MNHEY, CDR2 SMNVEV (reference sequence). In nucleotides, the CDR3 is TGTGCCAGCAAAAGAGGGAGTTACGCCGGGGAGCTGTTTTTT. Its protein product is CASKRGSYAGELFF.

J is TRBJ2-1 and V is TRBV6-1; 11 bases line up with TRBD2. The junction had 2 bases not matched to a gene; V was cut back by 5 bases and J by 5 bases. Germline assignment: CDR1 MNHNS and CDR2 SASEGT. The CDR3 is made up of 14 amino acids. The CDR3 here is CASSRGLADNEQFF. The CDR3 bases are TGTGCCAGCAGTAGGGGACTAGCGGACAATGAGCAGTTCTTC.

The chain is built from TRBV28 and TRBJ1-4; D uncertain. V lost 4 bases and J 7 bases, leaving 7 bases between the germline ends. The CDR3 loop spans 12 amino acids. CDR1 and CDR2 from the germline V gene are MDHEN and SYDVKM. In DNA, the CDR3 is TGTGCCAGCAGTTCCCTCAGTGAAAAACTGTTTTTT. It translates to CASSSLSEKLFF.

The V gene is TRBV30, the J gene TRBJ1-6, with TRBD1 identical over 7 bases. Germline CDR1 and CDR2: GTSNPN and SVGIG (reference sequence). J gave up 8 bases and V 4 bases, and 8 bases lay outside the gene matches. This CDR3 has 14 amino acids. The CDR3 sequence is CAWIRQGEYSPLHF. The CDR3 DNA reads as TGTGCCTGGATTAGACAGGGCGAGTATTCACCCCTCCACTTT.

J is TRBJ2-7 and V is TRBV7-3, with no clear D. This CDR3 comprises 13 residues. The V and J ends lost 2 bases and 6 bases respectively, with 11 bases between them. Germline V lookup: CDR1 SGHTA, CDR2 FQGTGA. The CDR3 DNA is TGTGCCAGCAGCTTATCGAGTCTAGGCGAGCAGTACTTC. This codes for CASSLSSLGEQYF.

The chain employs TRBV28 and TRBJ1-3, with TRBD1 matching over 11 bases. CDR3 length equals 16 residues. CDR1 and CDR2 from the germline V gene are MDHEN and SYDVKM. V shed 6 bases, J shed 0 bases, and the junction held 4 bases outside the gene matches. Here the CDR3 reads CASSRDRGSSGNTIYF. Here the CDR3 DNA reads TGTGCCAGCAGCAGGGACAGGGGGAGCTCTGGAAACACCATATATTTT.

The chain combines TRBV5-6 with TRBJ1-1; possibly TRBD1 for D (5 bases). Trimming took 5 bases from V and 3 from J, leaving 20 bases between them. CDR3 length: 16 amino acids. Germline V gene sequence: CDR1 SGHDT, CDR2 YYEEEE. CDR3 amino acids: CASSHFGSGGDTEAFF. DNA of the CDR3: TGTGCCAGCAGTCATTTTGGAAGTGGGGGAGACACTGAAGCTTTCTTT.

The table lists this clone with a count of one. The rearrangement links TRBV9 to TRBJ1-1; D is perhaps TRBD1 (5 bases). Trimming removed 4 bases at V and 1 base at J, with 35 bases between. The germline V gene encodes CDR1 SGDLS and CDR2 YYNGEE. The CDR3 runs 22 residues. The CDR3 DNA sequence: TGTGCCAGCAGCCCTCGGGGTGGTGTTTGGCAGGGCTCCCCAGAAGCGAACACTGAAGCTTTCTTT. Translation gives CASSPRGGVWQGSPEANTEAFF.

The chain couples TRBV4-1 to TRBJ1-6, with D maybe TRBD1 (6 bases). The germline V and J ends were trimmed by 4 bases and 7 bases, with 23 bases remaining between them. This CDR3 is 18 amino acids long. Germline lookup yields CDR1 MGHRA and CDR2 YSYEKL. For the CDR3, the DNA is TGCGCCAGCAGCCGGCAGTCGAACCCGGGACATAAGAATTCACCCCTCCACTTT. This sequence encodes CASSRQSNPGHKNSPLHF.

This CDR3 is CASRDRKGIPYEQYF. The CDR3 DNA follows: TGTGCCAGCAGGGACAGGAAGGGGATCCCCTACGAGCAGTACTTC. The rearrangement joins TRBV2 to TRBJ2-5; 7 positions match TRBD1. The end of the DNA is better explained by TRBJ2-7, so the J call may be wrong. This CDR3 has 15 amino acids. Germline V lookup: CDR1 SNHLY, CDR2 FYNNEI.

The CDR3 loop reads CASSLASNLGELFF. Here the CDR3 DNA reads TGTGCCAGCAGCTTAGCCTCCAACCTCGGGGAGCTGTTTTTT. This sequence joins TRBV7-2 and TRBJ2-2, with unresolved D. V was clipped by 0 bases and J by 7 bases, with 9 bases between them. From germline, CDR1 is SGHTA and CDR2 FQGNSA. The CDR3 contains 14 residues.